This passage covers 9 T cell receptor beta chains from one sample sequenced in a study of blood T cell repertoires in COVID-19. The method was immunoSEQ multiplex PCR; TCRdb's version includes in-frame clones alone and lacks a portion of them. The sample consists of around 70,000 clones, around four fifths of them appearing once. Specimen: peripheral blood. The source is a human donor in a cohort sampled during active COVID-19.

The gene calls are TRBV21-1 and TRBJ2-7; the tabulated D call, TRBD1, remains unverified against the DNA. TRBV21-1 is deemed a pseudogene. This CDR3 has 15 amino acids. This chain's CDR3 is CASTQLDRVNYEQYF. The CDR3 DNA reads TGTGCCAGCACGCAATTGGACAGGGTTAATTACGAGCAGTACTTC.

V and J are TRBV4-3 and TRBJ1-1; D ambiguous. Deletions cut 0 bases from V and 3 bases from J, with 14 bases between. This CDR3 has 16 residues. CDR1 and CDR2 from the germline V gene are LGHNA and YSLEER. The CDR3 reads CASSQESRGGDTEAFF. The CDR3 nucleotides read TGCGCCAGCAGCCAAGAAAGTCGGGGAGGAGACACTGAAGCTTTCTTT.

The J gene is TRBJ2-3, the V gene TRBV11-2; 8 positions agree with TRBD2. With V trimmed by 6 bases and J by 0 bases, 2 bases remained unmatched. CDR3 length equals 14 residues. CDR1 and CDR2 from the germline V gene are SGHAT and FQNNGV. CDR3 nucleotide sequence: TGTGCCAGCAGACTAGCGGCTAGCACAGATACGCAGTATTTT. Protein sequence: CASRLAASTDTQYF.

The gene calls are TRBV27 and TRBJ1-1; 8 bases agree with TRBD1. Germline values: CDR1 MNHEY, CDR2 SMNVEV (reference sequence). Unmatched junction bases numbered 9, after V lost 8 bases and J lost 4 bases. CDR3 length: 14 residues. CDR3 coding DNA: TGTGCCAGCTCAAAGGACAGGGAGGGCACTGAAGCTTTCTTT. Translating gives CASSKDREGTEAFF.

The V call is TRBV18, the J call TRBJ2-3, with 8 bases aligning to TRBD2. The CDR3 is 19 amino acids. The V and J ends lost 7 bases and 6 bases, in that order; junction bases with no gene match: 24. Per the germline V gene, CDR1 is KGHSH and CDR2 is LQKENI. CDR3 bases: TGTGCCAGCTACCACATGCAGGCAGCGACTAGCGCCTCCGGGGATACGCAGTATTTT. This encodes CASYHMQAATSASGDTQYF.

J is TRBJ2-5 and V is TRBV4-1, with a possible D match to TRBD1 (5 bases). The germline CDR1 and CDR2 sequences are MGHRA and YSYEKL. CDR3 size: 14 residues. V gave up 1 base and J gave up 5 bases, with 11 bases separating them. CDR3 in amino acids: CASSQVQELETQYF. The CDR3 bases are TGCGCCAGCAGCCAAGTACAGGAGCTGGAGACCCAGTACTTC.

CDR3 nucleotides: TGTGCCAGTAGTATTAGGAGGGTGAGCAATCAGCCCCAGCATTTT. It is translated as CASSIRRVSNQPQHF. The chain recombines TRBV19 with TRBJ1-5, with no clear D. This CDR3 contains 15 residues. V was trimmed by 3 bases and J by 1 base, leaving 10 bases between them. Germline-derived CDR1 and CDR2 are LNHDA and SQIVND (reference sequence).

The rearrangement links TRBV10-2 to TRBJ2-7, with 15 nucleotides matching TRBD2. The V segment lost 7 bases and the J segment 3 bases; nucleotides outside the gene matches: 19. The CDR3 runs to 20 residues. Germline V gene sequence: CDR1 WSHSY, CDR2 SAAADI. The CDR3 loop is CASIRITGLAGGPGFYEQYF. CDR3 in DNA: TGCGCCAGCATTAGAATTACGGGACTAGCGGGAGGTCCGGGTTTCTACGAGCAGTACTTC.

This sequence joins TRBV6-2 or TRBV6-3 and TRBJ1-1; 7 nucleotides align to TRBD1. The CDR3 runs to 14 residues. Trimming cost V 1 base and J 6 bases; bases outside gene matches: 5. Germline CDR1 is MNHEY and CDR2 is SVGEGT. As DNA, the CDR3 is TGTGCCAGCAGTTACTTACAGGGGAGCGCTGAAGCTTTCTTT. Amino acid sequence: CASSYLQGSAEAFF.